Below are 11 T cell receptor beta chains sequenced from a single sample in a study of beta chain features in type 1 diabetes. The sequenced template was cDNA made from the entire isolated RNA. Assay: immunoSEQ multiplex PCR; the TCRdb copy retains only in-frame clones and omits some. The data contain 500,000 to 700,000 clones, 15% to 19% of them singletons. The sequencing input was naive CD4+ T cells from blood. The receptors shown here come from a young man in good health.

This clone was seen a handful of times. The chain recombines TRBV2 with TRBJ2-2; D gene unclear. Germline V lookup: CDR1 SNHLY, CDR2 FYNNEI. The CDR3 is 17 amino acids. The V end was cut by 7 bases, the J end by 2 bases, with 20 bases between. The CDR3: CASTRWAATANTGELFF. In DNA, the CDR3 is TGTGCCAGCACCCGGTGGGCGGCCACGGCCAACACCGGGGAGCTGTTTTTT.

This chain connects TRBV19 to TRBJ2-7; the D gene is possibly TRBD1 (6 bases). Deletions cut 6 bases from V and 3 bases from J, with 15 bases between. CDR3 size: 14 residues. Germline lookup yields CDR1 LNHDA and CDR2 SQIVND (reference sequence). For the CDR3, the DNA is TGTGCCAGTAGGGACGGGACACGAGGCTACGAGCAGTACTTC. As protein: CASRDGTRGYEQYF.

There are a few counts of this clone. The chain is built from TRBV9 and TRBJ2-1; a weak D match, TRBD2 (6 bases). Between the trimmed V and J ends, which lost 0 bases and 6 bases, there was a span of 16 bases. The CDR3 spans 16 residues. Germline V gene lookup returns CDR1 SGDLS and CDR2 YYNGEE. CDR3 amino acids: CASSVGRGLRFNEQFF. The DNA of the CDR3 is TGTGCCAGCAGCGTAGGAAGGGGACTCCGATTCAATGAGCAGTTCTTC.

The chain carries TRBV29-1 and TRBJ2-7; TRBD1 matches 12 bases. Trimming took 7 bases from V and 5 from J; bases not matched to a gene: 9. Germline V gives CDR1 SQVTM, CDR2 ANQGSEA. CDR3 length: 14 residues. The chain's CDR3 is CSADPGQGANEQYF. For the CDR3, the DNA is TGCAGCGCGGATCCGGGACAGGGGGCTAACGAGCAGTACTTC.

This chain joins TRBV5-1 and TRBJ2-1, with 7 bases lining up with TRBD2. CDR1 and CDR2 from the germline V gene are SGHRS and YFSETQ. This CDR3 contains 14 residues. The junction had 2 bases not matched to a gene; V was cut back by 0 bases and J by 5 bases. CDR3 in amino acids: CASSLDRGDNEQFF. Here the CDR3 DNA reads TGCGCCAGCAGCTTGGATCGGGGGGACAATGAGCAGTTCTTC.

The chain combines TRBV4-2 with TRBJ2-5, with TRBD2 as a possible D gene (7 bases). V was shortened by 0 bases and J by 4 bases, with 12 bases between the two germline ends. This CDR3 is 15 amino acids long. Germline V CDR1 and CDR2: LGHNA, YNFKEQ. This CDR3 reads CASSQDRGGGETQYF. The CDR3 DNA follows: TGTGCCAGCAGCCAAGACAGGGGAGGGGGAGAGACCCAGTACTTC.

This sequence joins TRBV9 and TRBJ2-4; 7 bases agree with TRBD1. J lost 5 bases, V lost 0 bases, and 8 bases had no gene match. In germline, CDR1 is SGDLS, CDR2 YYNGEE. The CDR3 runs 16 residues. Here the CDR3 reads CASSVATGETQNIQYF. CDR3 nucleotide sequence: TGTGCCAGCAGCGTAGCTACAGGGGAGACACAAAACATTCAGTACTTC.

CDR3 in amino acids: CASSGNSPATNEKLFF. The CDR3 DNA sequence: TGTGCCAGCAGTGGGAACTCACCGGCAACTAATGAAAAACTGTTTTTT. The chain carries TRBV25-1 and TRBJ1-4; no clear D. The ends were cut back, 4 bases at V and 0 bases at J, with 12 bases in the middle. The CDR3 has 16 amino acids. The germline V gene has CDR1 MGHDK and CDR2 SYGVNS. Based on the CDR3 plus reference TRBV25-1 and TRBJ1-4, the full variable domain is EADIYQTPRYLVIGTGKKITLECSQTMGHDKMYWYQQDPGMELHLIHYSYGVNSTEKGDLSSESTVSRIRTEHFPLTLESARPSHTSQYLCASSGNSPATNEKLFFGSGTQLSVL.

V usage is TRBV14 and J usage is TRBJ2-7; no clear D gene. V was trimmed by 4 bases and J by 7 bases, leaving 14 bases between them. The germline CDR1 and CDR2 sequences are SGHDN and FVKESK. The CDR3 is 13 amino acids. The chain's CDR3 is CASSPPSQLEQYF. The CDR3 bases are TGTGCCAGCAGCCCCCCCTCCCAGCTGGAGCAGTACTTC.

There are a few counts of this clone. The chain recombines TRBV28 with TRBJ2-3; D remains ambiguous. The CDR3 covers 13 residues. Trimming left V 6 bases short and J 0 bases short, with 7 bases between. From germline, CDR1 is MDHEN and CDR2 SYDVKM. The CDR3 loop is CASSPPSTDTQYF. The CDR3 region has the DNA TGTGCCAGCAGCCCCCCTAGCACAGATACGCAGTATTTT.

This clone was detected a few times. The chain is built from TRBV10-2 and TRBJ2-2, with D unclear. Germline CDR1 is WSHSY and CDR2 is SAAADI. The CDR3 runs 14 residues. V lost 7 bases and J 0 bases, leaving 9 bases between the germline ends. As DNA, the CDR3 is TGCGCCAGCACGAGGAATTCGAACACCGGGGAGCTGTTTTTT. Amino acid sequence: CASTRNSNTGELFF.